This TCR beta chain was observed in a study of OX40 agonist ivuxolimab in advanced cancers. Study in general: Among those enrolled, mean age was around 60 years (range about 23 to 90) and 70% to 85% were male.

This CDR3 is built from 16 residues. Germline V CDR1 and CDR2: MNHNY, SVGAGI (reference sequence). The V end lost 4 bases, the J end lost 0 bases, and 16 bases lay between the germline ends. TCRdb's table, derived via immunoSEQ multiplex PCR, lists solely in-frame clones and lacks some. The table has more than 45,000 clones, 82% seen once; the top ten hold roughly 3.7%. This receptor was identified in an adult with an advanced solid tumor such as melanoma, head and neck, liver or kidney cancer. Here the sequenced sample was CD4+ or CD8+ T cells sorted from blood, taken in a trial of the OX40 agonist ivuxolimab. This rearrangement joins TRBV6-6 to TRBJ2-7; D is ambiguous. The CDR3 loop is CASSSRRGVNSYEQYF. CDR3 sequence (DNA): TGTGCCAGCAGTTCGCGACGAGGCGTCAACTCCTACGAGCAGTACTTC.